These T cell receptor beta chains were read from a single sample in a study of cytotoxic CD8 clonotypes in ibrutinib-treated CLL. Only in-frame clones appear in the TCRdb table, and some are missing; sequencing was by immunoSEQ multiplex PCR. Among 140,000 to 150,000 clones listed, around 76% were seen once. The input for sequencing was PBMCs, taken after 24 months of ibrutinib treatment. The receptors here all came from a human donor with chronic lymphocytic leukemia. Each CDR3 is given with its conserved first and last residue. The D gene is left open where the match is weak. Rows may omit the clone size; those that give it use once, few, many or a size class.

d_gene,v_gene,abundance,j_gene,CDR3nt,CDR3aa
-,TRBV6-1,-,TRBJ2-3,TGTGCCAGCAGCGGCGGCGCAACAGATACGCAGTATTTT,CASSGGATDTQYF
TRBD1,TRBV7-3,-,TRBJ2-5,TGTGCCAGCAGCCGAGGGGGCGAGGAGACCCAGTACTTC,CASSRGGEETQYF
-,TRBV10-3,-,TRBJ2-5,TGTGCCATCAGTGAGTCAAGGGGAGAGACCCAGTACTTC,CAISESRGETQYF
-,TRBV30,-,TRBJ2-4,TGTGCCTGGAGCGGGACCCAGGGCAACATTCAGTACTTC,CAWSGTQGNIQYF
-,TRBV6-6,-,TRBJ2-3,TGTGCCAGCAGCGGGACTTCCCGCACAGATACGCAGTATTTT,CASSGTSRTDTQYF
TRBD2,TRBV9,-,TRBJ2-7,TGTGCCAGCAGCGAGGGGGGACTAGCGGCCTACGAGCAGTACTTC,CASSEGGLAAYEQYF
-,TRBV19,-,TRBJ2-7,TGTGCCAGTAGCGGGGGACCAGAGCAGTACTTC,CASSGGPEQYF
-,TRBV5-5,-,TRBJ2-5,TGTGCCAGCAGTAGGACAAGGCGGGCGGTGGGGGAGACCCAGTACTTC,CASSRTRRAVGETQYF
TRBD2,TRBV10-3,-,TRBJ2-2,TGTGCCACACTAGCGGGAGGGGAGGCCGGGGAGCTGTTTTTT,CATLAGGEAGELFF
-,TRBV12-5,-,TRBJ1-1,TGTGCTAGTGGACTAGGGGGTTGGACTGAAGCTTTCTTT,CASGLGGWTEAFF
-,TRBV19,-,TRBJ2-7,TGTGCCAGTAGTATACGGGGGAGCTCCTACGAGCAGTACTTC,CASSIRGSSYEQYF
TRBD1,TRBV9,-,TRBJ1-1,TGTGCCAGCAGCAGCCAAGACAGGGTGACTGAAGCTTTCTTT,CASSSQDRVTEAFF
TRBD1,TRBV18,-,TRBJ2-2,TGTGCCAGCTCACCTCCGGGACAGGCCACCGGGGAGCTGTTTTTT,CASSPPGQATGELFF
TRBD1,TRBV5-1,-,TRBJ2-7,TGCGCCAGCAGCGCCGGGACAGGGGCCTACGAGCAGTACTTC,CASSAGTGAYEQYF
-,TRBV28,-,TRBJ2-7,TGTGCCAGCAGTTTATCAGGGAACCCCTACGAGCAGTACTTC,CASSLSGNPYEQYF
-,TRBV5-6,once,TRBJ1-2,TGTGCCAGCAGCTTGGTGGACAGCCCCTATGGCTACACCTTC,CASSLVDSPYGYTF
-,TRBV5-1,-,TRBJ2-2,TGCGCCAGCAGCGCCCCCGGGACAAGACACCGGGAGCTGTTTTTT,CASSAPGTRHRELFF
-,TRBV6-5,few,TRBJ1-5,TGTGCCAGCAGAAGGACGGGGAATCAGCCCCAGCATTTT,CASRRTGNQPQHF
TRBD1,TRBV28,-,TRBJ1-2,TGTGCCAGCAGAGACAGGGGGCAGGCCTATGGCTACACCTTC,CASRDRGQAYGYTF
-,TRBV7-9,once,TRBJ2-7,TGTGCCAGCAGCCAAGGACAGAATCCCTCCTACGAGCAGTACTTC,CASSQGQNPSYEQYF
-,TRBV7-9,-,TRBJ1-1,TGTGCCAGCACCCTGCCCCGGGGGAACACTGAAGCTTTCTTT,CASTLPRGNTEAFF
-,TRBV7-8,-,TRBJ1-2,TGTGCCAGCAGCTTAGGGCGCGCGGACTATGGCTACACCTTC,CASSLGRADYGYTF